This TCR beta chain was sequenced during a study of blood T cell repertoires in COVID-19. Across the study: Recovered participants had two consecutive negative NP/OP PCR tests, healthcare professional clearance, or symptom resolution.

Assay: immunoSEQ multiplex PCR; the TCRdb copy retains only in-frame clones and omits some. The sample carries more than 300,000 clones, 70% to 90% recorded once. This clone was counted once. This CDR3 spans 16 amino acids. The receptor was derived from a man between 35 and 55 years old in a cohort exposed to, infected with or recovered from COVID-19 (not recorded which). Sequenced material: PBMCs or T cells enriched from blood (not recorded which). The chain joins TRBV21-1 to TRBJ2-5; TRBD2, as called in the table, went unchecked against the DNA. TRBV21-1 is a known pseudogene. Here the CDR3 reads CASSIYPGLPPETQYF. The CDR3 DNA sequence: TGTGCCAGCAGCATATACCCGGGACTACCTCCCGAGACCCAGTACTTC.